This T cell receptor (beta chain) is drawn from a study of T cell repertoires in cytomegalovirus infection. General observations from the study: Cumulated frequencies of public TCR beta families served to identify carriers of CMV plus the relevant HLA.

Germline V lookup: CDR1 WSHSY, CDR2 SAAADI. The CDR3 consists of 15 residues. The V gene end was trimmed by 7 bases and the J gene end by 6 bases; junction bases not matched to a gene: 12. TCRdb independently ran MiXCR on the reads; one entry per CDR3 protein. The table records under 600,000 distinct CDR3 sequences, more than 15% of them present only once. About this clonotype itself: The antigen remains undetermined.

The sample taken for sequencing was CD8+ T cells from PBMCs. The rearrangement links TRBV10-2 to TRBJ2-3; 8 bases agree with TRBD2. The sequence was obtained from a human donor in good health (CMV status not recorded). Some clones in this sample may be carry-over from other donors' samples. Here the CDR3 reads CASTPVSGALDTQYF. The CDR3 region has the DNA TGCGCCAGCACCCCCGTTAGCGGGGCTCTCGATACGCAGTATTTT.